This T cell receptor beta chain is drawn from a study of control samples from healthy donors and cancer patients. Only in-frame clones appear in the TCRdb table, and some are missing; sequencing was by immunoSEQ multiplex PCR. The repertoire holds roughly 12,000 clones, with roughly 95% as singletons. V shed 0 bases, J shed 8 bases, and the junction held 7 bases outside the gene matches. The CDR3 is 17 amino acids. The germline V gene has CDR1 MNHNS and CDR2 SASEGT. Source material: PBMCs. The chain combines TRBV6-1 with TRBJ1-6, with 10 nucleotides matching TRBD1. The source is a man aged 70-80 years with head and neck cancer. CDR3 nucleotide sequence: TGTGCCAGCAGTGAAGCGCCACCGGGACAGGGGTATTCACCCCTCCACTTT. Its translation: CASSEAPPGQGYSPLHF.